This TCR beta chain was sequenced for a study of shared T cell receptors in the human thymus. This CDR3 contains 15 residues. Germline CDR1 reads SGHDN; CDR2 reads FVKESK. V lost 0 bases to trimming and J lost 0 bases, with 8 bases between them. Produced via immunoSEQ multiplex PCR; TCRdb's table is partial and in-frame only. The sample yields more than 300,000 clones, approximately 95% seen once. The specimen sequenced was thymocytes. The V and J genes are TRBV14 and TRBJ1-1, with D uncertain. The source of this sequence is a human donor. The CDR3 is CASSQDSRLNTEAFF. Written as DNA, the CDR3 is TGTGCCAGCAGCCAAGATAGCAGGCTGAACACTGAAGCTTTCTTT.